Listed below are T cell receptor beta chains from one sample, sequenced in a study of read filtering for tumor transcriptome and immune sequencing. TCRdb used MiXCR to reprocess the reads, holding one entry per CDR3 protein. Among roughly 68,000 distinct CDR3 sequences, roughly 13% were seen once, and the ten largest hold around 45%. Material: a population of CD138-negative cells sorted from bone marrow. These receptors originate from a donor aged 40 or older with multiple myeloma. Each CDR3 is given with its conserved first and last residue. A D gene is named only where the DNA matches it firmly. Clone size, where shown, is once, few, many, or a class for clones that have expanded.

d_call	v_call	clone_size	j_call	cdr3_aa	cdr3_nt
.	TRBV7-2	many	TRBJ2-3	CASSLFPDSTDTQYF	TGTGCCAGCAGCCTTTTTCCAGATAGCACAGATACGCAGTATTTT
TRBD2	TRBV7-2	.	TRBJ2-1	CASSLARGLGSHEQFF	TGTGCCAGCAGCTTAGCGCGGGGACTAGGATCACATGAGCAGTTCTTC
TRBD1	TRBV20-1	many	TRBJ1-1	CSARDFRRTGMDTEAFF	TGCAGTGCTAGAGATTTTCGGAGGACAGGGATGGACACTGAAGCTTTCTTT
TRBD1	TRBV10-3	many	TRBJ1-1	CAISGDSHTEAFF	TGTGCCATCAGTGGGGACAGCCACACTGAAGCTTTCTTT
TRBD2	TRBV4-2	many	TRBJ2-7	CASSQVRSSGGIYEQYF	TGTGCCAGCAGCCAAGTTCGATCCAGCGGGGGGATCTACGAGCAGTACTTC
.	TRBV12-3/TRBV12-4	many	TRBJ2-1	CASSSISGYNEQFF	TGTGCCAGCAGTTCTATTTCAGGGTACAATGAGCAGTTCTTC
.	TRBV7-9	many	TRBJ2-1	CASSSAGNEQFF	TGTGCCAGCAGCTCCGCCGGTAATGAGCAGTTCTTC
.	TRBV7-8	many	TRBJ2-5	CASSLARLAEPRETQYF	TGTGCCAGCAGCTTAGCGAGGCTAGCCGAACCTCGGGAGACCCAGTACTTC
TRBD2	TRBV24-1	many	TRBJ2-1	CATSDPGLAVHEQFF	TGTGCCACCAGTGATCCGGGACTAGCAGTTCATGAGCAGTTCTTC
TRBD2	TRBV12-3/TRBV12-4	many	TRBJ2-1	CASSSLTSGSPQTVF	TGTGCCAGCAGTTCCTTGACTAGCGGGAGTCCCCAAACGGTCTTC
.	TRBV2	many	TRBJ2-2	CASRRVNTGELFF	TGTGCCAGCAGGCGGGTCAACACCGGGGAGCTGTTTTTT
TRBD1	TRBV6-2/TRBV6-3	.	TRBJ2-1	CASSYPGQTRIYNEQFF	TGTGCCAGCAGTTACCCGGGACAGACTCGCATATACAATGAGCAGTTTTTC
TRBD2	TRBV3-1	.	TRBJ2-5	CASSQTTAGEETQYF	TGTGCCAGCAGCCAGACGACGGCGGGAGAGGAGACCCAGTACTTC
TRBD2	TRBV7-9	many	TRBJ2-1	CASSYSGLAGLGRSYNEQFF	TGTGCCAGCAGCTATTCGGGACTAGCGGGCCTCGGTCGCTCCTACAATGAGCAGTTCTTC
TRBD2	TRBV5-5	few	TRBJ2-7	CASSLAPGLATHEQYF	TGTGCCAGCAGCTTGGCACCGGGACTAGCGACCCACGAGCAGTACTTC
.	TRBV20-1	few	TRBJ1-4	CSARDGGRGEKLFF	TGCAGTGCTAGAGATGGGGGAAGGGGTGAAAAACTGTTTTTT
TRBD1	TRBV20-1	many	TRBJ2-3	CSAEQTGGTDTQYF	TGCAGTGCTGAGCAAACAGGGGGGACAGATACGCAGTATTTT
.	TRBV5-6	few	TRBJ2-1	CASSLVDEEQFF	TGTGCCAGCAGCTTAGTTGATGAAGAGCAGTTCTTC
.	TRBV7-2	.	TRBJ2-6	CASSPRLSGANVLTF	TGTGCCAGCAGCCCTAGGCTCTCTGGGGCCAACGTCCTGACTTTC
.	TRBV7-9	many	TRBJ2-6	CASTNLGGAGANVLTF	TGTGCCAGCACCAACTTAGGGGGGGCTGGGGCCAACGTCCTGACTTTC
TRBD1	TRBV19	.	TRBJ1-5	CASSPDSGTGAQPQHF	TGTGCCAGTAGTCCCGACTCCGGGACAGGGGCTCAGCCCCAGCATTTT
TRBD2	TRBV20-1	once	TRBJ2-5	CNARDLVAGVAETQYF	TGCAATGCTAGAGATCTGGTAGCGGGAGTAGCAGAGACCCAGTACTTC
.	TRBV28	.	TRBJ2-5	CASSFQEGQETQYF	TGTGCCAGCAGTTTCCAAGAAGGCCAAGAGACCCAGTACTTC
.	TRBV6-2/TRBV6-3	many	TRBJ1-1	CASRKGGTNTEAFF	TGTGCCAGCAGGAAGGGGGGTACAAACACTGAAGCTTTCTTT
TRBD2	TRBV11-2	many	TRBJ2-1	CASSLVGGTSGSNEQFF	TGTGCCAGCAGCTTAGTTGGAGGGACTAGCGGGAGTAATGAGCAGTTCTTC
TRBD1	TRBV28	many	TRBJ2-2	CASKTGGERRELFF	TGTGCCAGCAAGACAGGGGGTGAGCGGCGGGAGCTGTTTTTT
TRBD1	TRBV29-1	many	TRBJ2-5	CSVEEGDRGQETQYF	TGCAGCGTTGAAGAGGGGGACAGGGGTCAAGAGACCCAGTACTTC
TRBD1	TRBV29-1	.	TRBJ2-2	CSASGTVNTGELFF	TGCAGCGCCTCCGGGACAGTGAACACCGGGGAGCTGTTTTTT
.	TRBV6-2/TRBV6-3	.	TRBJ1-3	CASSYGRNTIYF	TGTGCCAGCAGTTACGGGAGGAACACCATATATTTT
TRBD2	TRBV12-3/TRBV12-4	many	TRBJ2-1	CASRRTSGRHEQFF	TGTGCCAGCAGGCGGACTAGCGGGAGACATGAGCAGTTCTTC
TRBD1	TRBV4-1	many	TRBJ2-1	CASSQDLQLGQAFYNEQFF	TGCGCCAGCAGCCAAGATTTACAGTTGGGACAGGCCTTTTACAATGAGCAGTTCTTC
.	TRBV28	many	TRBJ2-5	CASRPGQLGTQYF	TGTGCCAGCAGACCGGGACAATTGGGGACCCAGTACTTC
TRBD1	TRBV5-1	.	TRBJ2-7	CASSSRQGYEQYF	TGCGCCAGCAGTTCCCGACAGGGGTACGAGCAGTACTTC
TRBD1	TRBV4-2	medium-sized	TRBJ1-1	CASSQNRGGTEAFF	TGCGCCAGCAGCCAAAACAGGGGAGGGACTGAAGCTTTCTTT
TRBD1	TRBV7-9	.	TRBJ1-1	CASSRSQGVGTEAFF	TGTGCCAGCAGCCGTTCTCAGGGGGTTGGCACGGAAGCTTTCTTT
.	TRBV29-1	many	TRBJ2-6	CSVGPGTF	.
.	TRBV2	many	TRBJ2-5	CASSEDEGSWIAETQYF	TGTGCCAGCAGCGAAGATGAGGGATCTTGGATTGCAGAGACCCAGTACTTC
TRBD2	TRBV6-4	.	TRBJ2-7	CASSGIPGLAADTYEQYF	TGTGCCAGCAGTGGAATTCCGGGACTAGCGGCCGATACCTACGAGCAGTACTTC
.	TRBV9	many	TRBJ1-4	CASRGSNEKLFF	TGTGCCAGCCGGGGGTCTAATGAAAAACTGTTTTTT
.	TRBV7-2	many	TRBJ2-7	CASSLPNREQYF	TGTGCCAGCAGCTTACCCAATAGAGAGCAGTACTTC